The 19 T cell receptor beta chains in this list originate from one sample, sequenced in a study of radiation and T cells in renal cell carcinoma. Libraries were prepared by immunoSEQ multiplex PCR; TCRdb keeps only in-frame clonotypes and omits some of them. The table records around 16,000 clones, around 60% of them present only once. Regarding treatment: treatment-naive control, cytoreductive nephrectomy. Material: tumor tissue, obtained from a patient whose treatment was nephrectomy without radiotherapy. The receptors come from a man between 50 and 59 years old with renal cell carcinoma.

V gene TRBV7-2 combines with J gene TRBJ1-1; D is undetermined. V was clipped by 1 base and J by 4 bases, with 10 bases between them. In germline, CDR1 is SGHTA, CDR2 FQGNSA. The CDR3 has 14 amino acids. CDR3 protein: CASSLGGRRTEAFF. In DNA form, the CDR3 reads TGTGCCAGCAGCTTAGGAGGTCGGCGCACTGAAGCTTTCTTT.

This clone was counted between two and nine times. The genes are TRBV30 and TRBJ1-1, with 10 positions matching TRBD1. CDR1 and CDR2 (germline): GTSNPN, SVGIG (reference sequence). The CDR3 has 14 residues. Trimming cost V 2 bases and J 1 base; bases outside gene matches: 1. CDR3 region: CAWSWTGGNTEAFF. Here the CDR3 DNA reads TGTGCCTGGAGTTGGACAGGGGGGAACACTGAAGCTTTCTTT.

This clone was seen a few times. The chain couples TRBV29-1 to TRBJ1-5; D possibly corresponds to TRBD1 (5 bases). V was trimmed by 6 bases and J by 4 bases, leaving 13 bases between them. Germline V gene data show CDR1 as SQVTM and CDR2 as ANQGSEA. The CDR3 consists of 13 residues. The CDR3 reads CSVLAGVNQPQHF. The CDR3 bases are TGCAGCGTCTTGGCGGGGGTGAATCAGCCCCAGCATTTT.

The genes are TRBV19 and TRBJ1-2, with D possibly TRBD1 on 5 matching bases. V lost 1 base, J lost 7 bases, and 13 bases lay in between. The CDR3 consists of 14 residues. Germline CDR1 reads LNHDA; CDR2 reads SQIVND (reference sequence). The CDR3 sequence: CASSIVSTGVGYTF. The CDR3 DNA follows: TGTGCCAGTAGTATAGTTAGCACAGGCGTTGGCTACACCTTC.

This clone is medium-sized within its sample. The V gene is TRBV10-1, the J gene TRBJ2-5, with D perhaps matching TRBD2 (6 bases). CDR1 is WNHNN, CDR2 SYGVQD, per germline (reference sequence). This CDR3 comprises 16 residues. Trimming removed 3 bases at V and 5 bases at J, with 19 bases between. CDR3 sequence reads: CASSEFIGGPLETQYF. The DNA of the CDR3 is TGCGCCAGCAGTGAATTTATCGGGGGACCACTGGAGACCCAGTACTTC.

The chain links TRBV5-4 to TRBJ1-1, with a tentative D call TRBD1 (6 bases). This CDR3 comprises 16 residues. Germline V gives CDR1 SGHNT, CDR2 YYREEE (reference sequence). The germline V and J ends were trimmed by 1 base and 0 bases, with 13 bases remaining between them. For the CDR3, the DNA is TGTGCCAGCAGCTTGTGGGGGGCGCCTATGAACACTGAAGCTTTCTTT. Its protein is CASSLWGAPMNTEAFF.

The chain links TRBV10-2 to TRBJ2-2; TRBD2 agrees at 7 bases. CDR1 is WSHSY, CDR2 SAAADI, per germline. The CDR3 extends over 14 amino acids. Trimming removed 4 bases from V and 1 base from J; junction bases left unmatched: 0. CDR3: CASSAGGNTGELFF. CDR3 bases: TGCGCCAGCAGTGCGGGGGGGAACACCGGGGAGCTGTTTTTT.

The rearrangement joins TRBV5-4 to TRBJ1-6, with no clear D. CDR1 is SGHNT, CDR2 YYREEE, per germline (reference sequence). V lost 5 bases and J lost 10, with 10 bases in between. This CDR3 is built from 12 residues. The CDR3 DNA is TGTGCCAGCAGTTATTGGGGATCACCCCTCCACTTT. This encodes CASSYWGSPLHF.

This clone has just one count. The V and J genes are TRBV18 and TRBJ2-4, with D tentatively TRBD1 or TRBD2 (6 bases each). The CDR3 consists of 16 residues. Between the trimmed V and J ends, which lost 3 bases and 2 bases, there was a span of 14 bases. The germline V gene encodes CDR1 KGHSH and CDR2 LQKENI. In nucleotides, the CDR3 is TGTGCCAGCTCACCCTTCCAGGGGAGGACCAAAAACATTCAGTACTTC. Its protein product is CASSPFQGRTKNIQYF.

This clone is labeled as large. V gene TRBV5-8 combines with J gene TRBJ2-7; 7 bases line up with TRBD1. The CDR3 sequence is 15 residues long. Trimming cost V 3 bases and J 0 bases; bases outside gene matches: 6. Germline CDR1 reads SGHTS; CDR2 reads YDEGEE. In DNA, the CDR3 is TGTGCCAGCAGCTCCGGGACAGCAAGCTCCTACGAGCAGTACTTC. It translates to CASSSGTASSYEQYF.

The rearrangement joins TRBV5-1 to TRBJ2-1; D uncertain. The germline CDR1 and CDR2 sequences are SGHRS and YFSETQ. There are 11 residues in the CDR3. The ends were cut back, 0 bases at V and 13 bases at J, with 8 bases in the middle. Here the CDR3 reads CASSLDRIQFF. The CDR3 DNA reads TGCGCCAGCAGCTTGGACAGAATACAGTTCTTC.

This clone was seen once. The chain carries TRBV7-8 and TRBJ2-7, with 11 bases that match TRBD2. The CDR3 is made up of 15 amino acids. V lost 5 bases, J lost 0 bases, and 3 bases stayed unmatched. The germline CDR1 and CDR2 sequences are SGHVS and FQNEAQ. The CDR3 loop is CASSQGLADSYEQYF. The CDR3 DNA reads TGTGCCAGCAGCCAGGGACTAGCGGACTCCTACGAGCAGTACTTC.

This chain's CDR3 is CASSLAVGGYEQYF. In nucleotides, the CDR3 is TGCGCCAGCAGCTTGGCGGTCGGGGGCTACGAGCAGTACTTC. The chain recombines TRBV5-1 with TRBJ2-7; perhaps TRBD2 as D (6 bases). In germline, CDR1 is SGHRS, CDR2 YFSETQ. This CDR3 spans 14 amino acids. The germline V and J ends were trimmed by 0 bases and 3 bases, with 10 bases remaining between them.

This clone is judged medium-sized. The V call is TRBV7-2, the J call TRBJ2-1, with 9 positions matching TRBD1. The CDR3 runs to 14 residues. Germline V gene sequence: CDR1 SGHTA, CDR2 FQGNSA. The ends lost 1 base at V and 7 bases at J; junction bases unmatched: 2. Here the CDR3 reads CASSLGQGENEQFF. Written as DNA, the CDR3 is TGTGCCAGCAGCTTAGGACAGGGGGAAAATGAGCAGTTCTTC.

The rearrangement links TRBV7-2 to TRBJ2-1; TRBD2 aligns across 7 bases. Germline lookup yields CDR1 SGHTA and CDR2 FQGNSA. The CDR3 has 14 residues. Trimming removed 1 base from V and 7 bases from J; junction bases left unmatched: 4. The CDR3 sequence: CASSLGWRENEQFF. The CDR3 DNA is TGTGCCAGCAGCTTAGGTTGGCGGGAGAATGAGCAGTTCTTC.

The chain has TRBV9 and TRBJ2-1, with TRBD2 matching 9 bases. This CDR3 comprises 15 residues. The V gene end was trimmed by 4 bases and the J gene end by 2 bases; junction bases not matched to a gene: 4. The germline V gene encodes CDR1 SGDLS and CDR2 YYNGEE. In nucleotides, the CDR3 is TGTGCCAGCAGCCCTTTAGCGGGAGCCTACAATGAGCAGTTCTTC. It is translated as CASSPLAGAYNEQFF.

This chain uses TRBV9 with TRBJ2-7, with a weak D call TRBD2 (6 bases). Germline V gives CDR1 SGDLS, CDR2 YYNGEE. Between the trimmed V and J ends, which lost 0 bases and 3 bases, there was a span of 10 bases. The CDR3 contains 14 residues. The CDR3 region is CASSVVAGSYEQYF. The CDR3 nucleotides read TGTGCCAGCAGCGTAGTTGCGGGGAGCTACGAGCAGTACTTC.

This chain connects TRBV9 to TRBJ2-5, with D perhaps TRBD2 (6 bases). V gave up 0 bases and J gave up 2 bases, with 8 bases separating them. There are 14 residues in the CDR3. Germline V gene lookup returns CDR1 SGDLS and CDR2 YYNGEE. The CDR3: CASSVGDWQETQYF. CDR3 bases: TGTGCCAGCAGCGTAGGGGACTGGCAAGAGACCCAGTACTTC.

This clone has just a few counts. The chain employs TRBV10-1 and TRBJ1-1, with a tentative D call TRBD1 (5 bases). Germline assignment: CDR1 WNHNN and CDR2 SYGVQD (reference sequence). This CDR3 spans 15 amino acids. Trimming took off 2 bases at V and 4 bases at J, with 14 bases between the two ends. This chain's CDR3 is CASSEPGGISTEAFF. The CDR3 nucleotides are TGCGCCAGCAGTGAGCCCGGGGGAATAAGCACTGAAGCTTTCTTT.